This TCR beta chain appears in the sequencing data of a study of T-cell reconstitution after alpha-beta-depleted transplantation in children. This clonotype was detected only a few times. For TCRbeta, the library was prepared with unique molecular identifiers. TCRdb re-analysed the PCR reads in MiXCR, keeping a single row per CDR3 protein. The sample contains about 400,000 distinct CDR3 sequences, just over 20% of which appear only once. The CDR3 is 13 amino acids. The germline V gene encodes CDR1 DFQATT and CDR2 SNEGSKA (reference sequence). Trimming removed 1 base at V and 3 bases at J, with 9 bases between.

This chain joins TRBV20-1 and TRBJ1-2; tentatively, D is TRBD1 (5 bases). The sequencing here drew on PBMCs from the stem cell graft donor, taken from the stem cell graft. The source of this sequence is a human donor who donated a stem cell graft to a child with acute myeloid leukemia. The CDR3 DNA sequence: TGCAGTGCTAGAGGGGTCAGGGACTATGGCTACACCTTC. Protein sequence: CSARGVRDYGYTF.